This TCR beta chain originates from a study of T cell responses to AZD1222 COVID-19 vaccine. Study results and limitations: Across the whole spike, CD4 TCRs peaked at regions 160-218 and 743-854. With two AZD1222 doses given, Spike-specific TCR breadth and depth both rose. Just six people given AZD1222 tested seropositive at baseline. As reported, nearly half of all spike-specific TCRs target variant regions that are unmutated.

TCRdb's copy holds only in-frame clones and misses some; the assay was immunoSEQ multiplex PCR. The sample shows 150,000 to 180,000 clones, 90% of them seen only once. As for this clone: The antigen is undetermined.

Germline-derived CDR1 and CDR2 are LNHDA and SQIVND (reference sequence). The CDR3 is made up of 13 amino acids. Between the trimmed V and J ends, which lost 1 base and 9 bases, there was a span of 10 bases. The V gene is TRBV19, the J gene TRBJ1-5; D unclear. Sample: peripheral blood, taken on day 0 of AZD1222 vaccination. This TCR was recovered from an adult in good health. The CDR3 here is CASSIGVAWPQHF. CDR3 sequence (DNA): TGTGCCAGTAGTATAGGGGTCGCTTGGCCCCAGCATTTT.